This TCR beta chain was obtained from a study of T cells in women clearing cervical HPV infection (dated by TCRdb to 2017 to 2018). Describing the broader study: The cases were 25 to 30 women with histologically confirmed HPV16-related CIN3 or worse, and 2 of these cases were invasive cancers. The controls were some 23 women whose single incident HPV16 infection cleared within 12 months with no development of precancer or cancer. Blood from cases was drawn at the visit where the lesion was first identified, while blood from controls was drawn once the infection was no longer detected. For cases, the median interval between lesion detection and blood sampling was around 160 days, with an interquartile range of roughly 90 to 200 days. Since only a few of the women had HLA typing available, the possibility that HLA type was acting as a confounder could not be ruled out. An exploratory proof-of-principle case-control study, nested within the Guanacaste HPV Natural History Study in Costa Rica, was conducted to compare TCR repertoires across cervical HPV16 outcomes. Cases and controls were matched on year of sample collection and on age within five years. Cases had a median age of about 34 years and controls had a median age of approximately 38, with no significant differences in baseline characteristics. In the parent cohort, around 10,000 women aged 18 or older were enrolled in Guanacaste, Costa Rica, during about 1992 to 1995 and were followed for seven years. Five blinded duplicates per group were added as quality controls, so that 60 or so samples were obtained: around 50 participants and approximately 10 replicates. Study-level results and caveats: Cases were distinguished from controls with an estimated AUC of about 0.78 by random forest classifiers combining richness and V gene abundances. Across sequencing depths, CIN3+ cases showed significantly higher TCR repertoire richness than controls, but evenness did not differ between the groups. Because T-cell numbers per sample were unknown, differences in richness could reflect varying T-cell content rather than repertoire biology. Because of the cross-sectional design, the study could not determine whether the associations came before infection or resulted from infection, and neither effector/memory subsets nor HPV-specific T cells were isolated. Cases had lower TRBV6-7 relative abundance than controls (about 0.1% versus 0.15%; Bonferroni P = 0.0008).

Every participant had a single incident cervical HPV16 infection, and women with prevalent HPV16 infections were excluded. Cervical HPV DNA was detected by MY09/MY11 PCR, and genotyping was performed by dot-blot hybridization. Fifteen mL of heparinized blood were centrifuged, and the buffy coat was aliquoted, frozen at -30°C, then stored at -80°C. QIAGEN kits were used to extract genomic DNA from the buffy coat specimens. About this clone itself: Its specific antigen is unknown. Read coverage stops 3 residues before the CDR3 terminus; the germline J gene supplies the remainder.

TCR beta CDR3 regions were amplified by multiplex PCR from an average of roughly 1,200 ng genomic DNA per sample using the immunoSEQ assay. The assay corrected primer bias using a complete synthetic TCR repertoire to establish an amplification baseline. The amplicons were sequenced using the Illumina platform. Processing in the source paper ran as follows. Sequences were error-corrected by clustering with frequency ratios and a modified nearest-neighbor algorithm, then analyzed in the immunoSEQ Analyzer with IMGT gene definitions. At each rarefaction depth, TCR richness and evenness were averaged across 20 rarefaction repeats, and any sample with fewer sequences than the depth was left out. Relative abundances of V, D and J genes were compared between groups using Wilcoxon rank sum tests, with FDR correction applied. In the blinded duplicates, the intraclass correlation was about 95% for TCR richness and averaged about 80% across approximately 60 gene segments. TCRdb retrieved this table from immuneACCESS and kept in-frame rearrangements only. Not all clones are present; in checked studies, unresolved V genes account for under half, and no reason is known for the remainder. V and J calls and clone size come straight from that table; D and trimming were deduced from the DNA. The sample table records 35,000 to 50,000 clones. The top ten clonotypes cover 6.5% to 8.5% of the sample.

Trimming at the junction amounts to 1 base on V and 7 bases on J, and the germline ends lie 11 bases apart. The CDR3 goes from the cysteine to the phenylalanine over 15 residues. Sequencing covers 36 bases of the CDR3, shown here with the frame starting at base 1. CDR1 SEHNR and CDR2 FQNEAQ are derived from the germline V gene (reference sequence). The chain is assembled from TRBV7-9 and TRBJ1-6; matching of 5 bases hints at TRBD1 as the D gene. Material: blood buffy coat. This sequence originates from a woman aged 18 to 75 with a cervical HPV16 infection that either progressed to CIN3+ or cleared (not recorded which). The CDR3 protein sequence reads: CASSLGGARNSPLHF. CDR3 DNA, as far as it was read: TGTGCCAGCAGCTTAGGAGGGGCTAGGAATTCACCC.